This T cell receptor beta chain was identified in a study of neurological immune-mediated disorders. TCRdb used MiXCR to reprocess the 5' RACE reads, holding one entry per CDR3 protein. The sample holds approximately 100,000 distinct CDR3 sequences, 3% to 4% seen once. At least ten counts were recorded for this clonotype. Trimming cost V 1 base and J 6 bases, with 9 bases left between them. The CDR3 consists of 13 residues. Germline CDR1 MGHRA, CDR2 YSYEKL. The J gene is TRBJ1-2, the V gene TRBV4-1; D is ambiguous. The receptor comes from a woman aged 18-29 years with multiple sclerosis. Specimen: PBMCs. CDR3 residues: CASSQGRTDGYTF. In DNA form, the CDR3 reads TGCGCCAGCAGCCAAGGGAGGACGGATGGCTACACCTTC.